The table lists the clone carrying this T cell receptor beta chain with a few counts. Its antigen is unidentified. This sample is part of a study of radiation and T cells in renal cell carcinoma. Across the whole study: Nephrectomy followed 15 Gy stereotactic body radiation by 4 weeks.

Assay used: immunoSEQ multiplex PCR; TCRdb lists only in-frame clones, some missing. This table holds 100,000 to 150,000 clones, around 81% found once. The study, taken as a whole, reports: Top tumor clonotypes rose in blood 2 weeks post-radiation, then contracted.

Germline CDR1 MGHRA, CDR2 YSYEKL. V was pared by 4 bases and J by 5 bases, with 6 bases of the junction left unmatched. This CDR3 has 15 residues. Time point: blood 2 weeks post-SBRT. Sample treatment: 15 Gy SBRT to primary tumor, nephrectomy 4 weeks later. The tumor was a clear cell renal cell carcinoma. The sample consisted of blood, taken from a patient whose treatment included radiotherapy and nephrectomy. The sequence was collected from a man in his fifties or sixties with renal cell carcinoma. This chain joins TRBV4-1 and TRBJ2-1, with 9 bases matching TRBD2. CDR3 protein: CASSRLGLANNEQFF. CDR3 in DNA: TGCGCCAGCAGCCGCCTTGGACTAGCGAACAATGAGCAGTTCTTC.